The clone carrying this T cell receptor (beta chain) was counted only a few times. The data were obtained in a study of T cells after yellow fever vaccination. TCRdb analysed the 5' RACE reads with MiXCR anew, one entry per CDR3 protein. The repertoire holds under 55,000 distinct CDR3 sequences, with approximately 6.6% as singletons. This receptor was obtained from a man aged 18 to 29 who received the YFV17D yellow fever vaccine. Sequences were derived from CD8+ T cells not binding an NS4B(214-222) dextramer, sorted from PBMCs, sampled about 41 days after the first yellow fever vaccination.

The CDR3 DNA follows: TGTGCCAGCAGCTGGGGGGGGCAGCCCTTATACGTC. Translated, it gives CASSWGGQPLYV. The chain links TRBV7-2 to TRBJ2-7; tentatively, D is TRBD2 (7 bases). The CDR3 runs to 12 residues. V dropped 4 bases and J dropped 13 bases, with 17 bases sitting between them. Germline CDR1 reads SGHTA; CDR2 reads FQGNSA.